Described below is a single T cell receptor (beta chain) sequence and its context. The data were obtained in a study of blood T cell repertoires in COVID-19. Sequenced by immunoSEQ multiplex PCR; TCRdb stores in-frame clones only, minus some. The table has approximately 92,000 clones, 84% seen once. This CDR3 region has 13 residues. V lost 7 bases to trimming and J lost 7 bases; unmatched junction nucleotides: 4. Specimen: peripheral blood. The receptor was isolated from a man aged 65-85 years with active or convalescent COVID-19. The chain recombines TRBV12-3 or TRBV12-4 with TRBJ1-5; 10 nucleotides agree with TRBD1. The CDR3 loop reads CASTLDRGQPQHF. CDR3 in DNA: TGTGCCAGCACCCTGGACAGGGGGCAGCCCCAGCATTTT.